A single sample is the source of the 12 T cell receptor beta chains below, sequenced in a study of graft-versus-host responses after intestinal transplantation. Antigen specificity for these receptors is unknown. Some clones are missing from TCRdb's copy, which holds only in-frame ones; the method was immunoSEQ multiplex PCR. The sample has just under 65,000 clones, roughly 90% seen once; the top ten hold roughly 1.6%. The sample here was unstimulated CD8+ T cells sorted from spleen or lymph node cells, taken before transplant. The origin of the receptors is a human donor who was the organ donor for an intestinal transplant.

The V call is TRBV7-9, the J call TRBJ2-2; 13 nucleotides match TRBD2. Germline V lookup: CDR1 SEHNR, CDR2 FQNEAQ (reference sequence). The CDR3 spans 19 residues. The J segment lost 0 bases and the V segment lost 5 bases, leaving 9 bases of the junction unmatched. The DNA for the CDR3 is TGTGCCAGCAGCACGAGCCCGGGACTAGCGGGACCGAACACCGGGGAGCTGTTTTTT. This gives the protein CASSTSPGLAGPNTGELFF.

The gene calls are TRBV27 and TRBJ1-2; TRBD1 aligns across 8 bases. This CDR3 contains 14 residues. CDR1 is MNHEY, CDR2 SMNVEV, per germline (reference sequence). Germline trimming cut 3 bases from V and 7 bases from J; bases unmatched to any gene: 7. The CDR3 is CASSFGGQGSGYTF. The CDR3 DNA is TGTGCCAGCAGTTTCGGAGGACAGGGAAGTGGCTACACCTTC.

The chain is built from TRBV7-9 and TRBJ2-7, with 9 nucleotides matching TRBD2. CDR1 is SEHNR, CDR2 FQNEAQ, per germline (reference sequence). The V segment lost 5 bases and the J segment 0 bases; nucleotides outside the gene matches: 8. CDR3 length: 16 residues. The CDR3 coding sequence is TGTGCCAGCAGCGGTCGGACTAGCGAAAACTCCTACGAGCAGTACTTC. Its translation: CASSGRTSENSYEQYF. The complete variable domain, with remaining parts taken from reference TRBV7-9 and TRBJ2-7, reads DTGVSQNPRHKITKRGQNVTFRCDPISEHNRLYWYRQTLGQGPEFLTYFQNEAQLEKSRLLSDRFSAERPKGSFSTLEIQRTEQGDSAMYLCASSGRTSENSYEQYFGPGTRLTVT.

As to this clone: The same CDR3 also results from other DNA sequences found in this sample. The chain carries TRBV19 and TRBJ1-2; D ambiguous. The CDR3 spans 11 residues. Trimming took off 5 bases at V and 6 bases at J, with 7 bases between the two ends. CDR1 LNHDA and CDR2 SQIVND come from the germline V gene (reference sequence). CDR3 region: CASSRGNGYTF. Written as DNA, the CDR3 is TGTGCCAGTAGTCGGGGTAATGGCTACACCTTC.

This chain links TRBV6-5 with TRBJ1-1; no reliable D call. Germline CDR1 is MNHEY and CDR2 is SVGAGI. Trimming cost V 6 bases and J 5 bases, with 16 bases left between them. This CDR3 comprises 14 residues. CDR3 sequence reads: CASSHWGGRTEAFF. As DNA, the CDR3 is TGTGCCAGCAGCCACTGGGGAGGACGTACTGAAGCTTTCTTT.

The rearrangement joins TRBV9 to TRBJ2-5; D is perhaps TRBD1 (5 bases). From germline, CDR1 is SGDLS and CDR2 YYNGEE. V lost 1 base and J lost 5, with 18 bases in between. The CDR3 sequence is 16 residues long. The CDR3 is CASSVSNAGIVETQYF. The CDR3 DNA reads TGTGCCAGCAGCGTATCCAACGCAGGGATTGTGGAGACCCAGTACTTC. Supplemented by reference TRBV9 and TRBJ2-5, the full variable domain reads DSGVTQTPKHLITATGQRVTLRCSPRSGDLSVYWYQQSLDQGLQFLIQYYNGEERAKGNILERFSAQQFPDLHSELNLSSLELGDSALYFCASSVSNAGIVETQYFGPGTRLLVL.

V is TRBV6-5 and J is TRBJ1-2; 8 bases are shared with TRBD1. The CDR3 extends over 15 amino acids. The germline V gene encodes CDR1 MNHEY and CDR2 SVGAGI. V lost 5 bases and J lost 8; bases outside the gene matches: 13. The CDR3 DNA is TGTGCCAGCAGTGGGATGATTTATGGACAGGGCGGCTACACCTTC. It codes for CASSGMIYGQGGYTF.

The chain is built from TRBV18 and TRBJ2-7; no reliable D call. CDR1 is KGHSH, CDR2 LQKENI, per germline. The ends were cut back, 3 bases at V and 0 bases at J, with 6 bases in the middle. CDR3 length equals 13 residues. The DNA of the CDR3 is TGTGCCAGCTCACCCCTGAGCTCCTACGAGCAGTACTTC. This codes for CASSPLSSYEQYF. Drawing the rest from reference TRBV18 and TRBJ2-7, the complete variable domain is NAGVMQNPRHLVRRRGQEARLRCSPMKGHSHVYWYRQLPEEGLKFMVYLQKENIIDESGMPKERFSAEFPKEGPSILRIQQVVRGDSAAYFCASSPLSSYEQYFGPGTRLTVT.

This CDR3 is CASSYDVAGVGYTF. In DNA, the CDR3 is TGTGCCAGCAGTTATGATGTAGCGGGGGTCGGCTACACCTTC. V gene TRBV6-5 combines with J gene TRBJ1-2; TRBD1 might be the D (5 bases). CDR1 and CDR2 from the germline V gene are MNHEY and SVGAGI. V was shortened by 3 bases and J by 8 bases, with 16 bases between the two germline ends. This CDR3 is built from 14 residues.

The chain links TRBV1 to TRBJ1-5; the DNA was not used to check the table's D call, TRBD1. TRBV1 is shown as a pseudogene. This CDR3 region has 17 residues. Here the CDR3 DNA reads TGCACCTCACGGGACAGGGGTATAGTTAGGGACAATCAGCCCCAGCATTTT. The encoded protein is CTSRDRGIVRDNQPQHF.

In its sample, this clone was seen a few times. The chain joins TRBV4-1 to TRBJ2-1; TRBD2 agrees at 15 bases. The germline V gene has CDR1 MGHRA and CDR2 YSYEKL. This CDR3 is 19 amino acids long. V trimming: 1 base; J trimming: 2 bases; junction bases outside the gene matches: 6. The DNA of the CDR3 is TGCGCCAGCAGCCAAGCAGGACTAGCGGGAGGGTCCCCCTACAATGAGCAGTTCTTC. Its protein is CASSQAGLAGGSPYNEQFF.

The rearrangement joins TRBV27 to TRBJ2-5; unclear D gene. The CDR3 spans 13 residues. Germline V lookup: CDR1 MNHEY, CDR2 SMNVEV (reference sequence). Trimming removed 0 bases at V and 5 bases at J, with 7 bases between. The CDR3 bases are TGTGCCAGCAGTTTATCCCGCGTGGAGACCCAGTACTTC. This gives the protein CASSLSRVETQYF.